Listed here are 27 T cell receptor beta chains from one sample, sequenced in a study of blood T cell repertoires in COVID-19. The assay was immunoSEQ multiplex PCR, and TCRdb's table has in-frame clones only and misses some. The repertoire includes around 190,000 clones, around nine tenths of them detected once, and about 4.5% sits in the top ten. Sample: peripheral blood. Every receptor here comes from a human donor in a cohort sampled during active COVID-19.

CDR3 loop: CASSQPGQGIGGTSFQQYF. CDR3 sequence (DNA): TGTGCCAGCAGCCAACCGGGACAAGGAATTGGGGGTACGAGCTTTCAGCAGTACTTC. The genes are TRBV5-6 and TRBJ2-7, with D perhaps matching TRBD1 (6 bases). The CDR3 length is 19 residues. The germline V gene has CDR1 SGHDT and CDR2 YYEEEE. V shed 4 bases and J shed 8 bases, with 34 bases lying between them.

About this clone: Other nucleotide sequences from this sample produce the same CDR3. The J gene is TRBJ2-3, the V gene TRBV6-5; 7 positions match TRBD2. Germline assignment: CDR1 MNHEY and CDR2 SVGAGI. The CDR3 has 16 amino acids. Trimming removed 2 bases from V and 6 bases from J; junction bases left unmatched: 11. The CDR3, as DNA: TGTGCCAGCAGTTACGATGGCGGGGGATCGAGGGATACGCAGTATTTT. It codes for CASSYDGGGSRDTQYF.

The gene calls are TRBV7-9 and TRBJ2-1, with 7 bases matching TRBD1. Germline assignment: CDR1 SEHNR and CDR2 FQNEAQ (reference sequence). V shed 1 base and J 5 bases; nucleotides not matched to a gene: 5. The CDR3 has 15 residues. The CDR3 loop is CASSLDYRGDNEQFF. The CDR3 nucleotides read TGTGCCAGCAGCTTAGATTACAGGGGAGACAATGAGCAGTTCTTC. Supplemented by reference TRBV7-9 and TRBJ2-1, the full variable domain reads DTGVSQNPRHKITKRGQNVTFRCDPISEHNRLYWYRQTLGQGPEFLTYFQNEAQLEKSRLLSDRFSAERPKGSFSTLEIQRTEQGDSAMYLCASSLDYRGDNEQFFGPGTRLTVL.

This sequence joins TRBV5-1 and TRBJ1-1; the match to TRBD1 covers 7 bases. Germline values: CDR1 SGHRS, CDR2 YFSETQ. V gave up 5 bases and J gave up 3 bases; unmatched junction bases: 4. There are 13 residues in the CDR3. The DNA for the CDR3 is TGCGCCAGCAGGACAGGGACTCACACTGAAGCTTTCTTT. Amino acid sequence: CASRTGTHTEAFF.

The chain couples TRBV14 to TRBJ2-2; D is uncertain. Germline V CDR1 and CDR2: SGHDN, FVKESK. The CDR3 consists of 13 residues. Deletions cut 5 bases from V and 9 bases from J, with 13 bases between. The CDR3 is CASSVSVQRELFF. CDR3 nucleotides: TGTGCCAGCAGCGTATCCGTCCAGAGGGAGCTGTTTTTT. Variable domain in full (rest from reference TRBV14 and TRBJ2-2): EAGVTQFPSHSVIEKGQTVTLRCDPISGHDNLYWYRRVMGKEIKFLLHFVKESKQDESGMPNNRFLAERTGGTYSTLKVQPAELEDSGVYFCASSVSVQRELFFGEGSRLTVL.

V usage is TRBV19 and J usage is TRBJ1-6; the match to TRBD1 covers 9 bases. CDR1 and CDR2 from the germline V gene are LNHDA and SQIVND (reference sequence). The length of the CDR3 is 17 residues. The V gene end was trimmed by 6 bases and the J gene end by 0 bases; junction bases not matched to a gene: 6. CDR3 sequence reads: CASRPGQGYSYNSPLHF. The DNA for the CDR3 is TGTGCCAGTAGGCCGGGACAGGGATACTCCTATAATTCACCCCTCCACTTT.

This clone was seen a handful of times. This chain joins TRBV19 and TRBJ1-5; D possibly corresponds to TRBD1 (6 bases). Germline CDR1 reads LNHDA; CDR2 reads SQIVND (reference sequence). Trimming cost V 7 bases and J 7 bases, with 17 bases left between them. The CDR3 totals 14 residues. Written as DNA, the CDR3 is TGTGCCAGTACCTCACAGGGTTCGTACCAGCCCCAGCATTTT. As protein: CASTSQGSYQPQHF. Supplemented by reference TRBV19 and TRBJ1-5, the full variable domain reads DGGITQSPKYLFRKEGQNVTLSCEQNLNHDAMYWYRQDPGQGLRLIYYSQIVNDFQKGDIAEGYSVSREKKESFPLTVTSAQKNPTAFYLCASTSQGSYQPQHFGDGTRLSIL.

This clone was observed a single time. The gene calls are TRBV7-9 and TRBJ1-2; maybe TRBD1 (6 bases). There are 15 residues in the CDR3. Germline V gene sequence: CDR1 SEHNR, CDR2 FQNEAQ (reference sequence). Trimming took off 5 bases at V and 2 bases at J, with 15 bases between the two ends. CDR3 region: CASSQTQGRNYGYTF. The CDR3 DNA reads TGTGCCAGCAGCCAGACTCAGGGGCGAAACTATGGCTACACCTTC.

V and J are TRBV6-4 and TRBJ1-1; D gene unclear. The CDR3 consists of 11 residues. Between the trimmed V and J ends, which lost 6 bases and 4 bases, there was a span of 6 bases. Germline lookup yields CDR1 MRHNA and CDR2 SNTAGT. This CDR3 reads CASRAGTEAFF. DNA for the CDR3: TGTGCCAGCAGAGCAGGCACTGAAGCTTTCTTT.

The chain links TRBV7-8 to TRBJ2-7; TRBD2 is a possible D gene (6 bases). The germline V gene has CDR1 SGHVS and CDR2 FQNEAQ. Trimming cost V 1 base and J 6 bases, with 16 bases left between them. The CDR3 runs 15 residues. CDR3 sequence: CASSLDSGRRSEQYF. CDR3 DNA: TGTGCCAGCAGCTTAGATAGCGGACGACGGTCCGAGCAGTACTTC.

The chain joins TRBV28 to TRBJ1-2; 9 bases fit TRBD1. CDR1 and CDR2 (germline): MDHEN, SYDVKM. This CDR3 has 16 amino acids. Losses at the gene ends were 4 bases for V and 7 bases for J; bases not matched to a gene: 13. CDR3 amino acids: CASSSPSRTGAFGYTF. CDR3 nucleotide sequence: TGTGCCAGCAGTTCCCCCTCCCGGACAGGGGCCTTTGGCTACACCTTC.

The chain uses TRBV18 and TRBJ2-7; D not resolved. CDR1 KGHSH and CDR2 LQKENI come from the germline V gene. There are 16 residues in the CDR3. V was trimmed by 0 bases and J by 5 bases, leaving 17 bases between them. In nucleotides, the CDR3 is TGTGCCAGCTCACCACCGGTTCAGGCAGGTCGAAACGAGCAGTACTTC. Its protein is CASSPPVQAGRNEQYF.

The chain has TRBV6-6 and TRBJ1-1; D not certain. The V end was cut by 8 bases, the J end by 1 base, with 5 bases between. There are 11 residues in the CDR3. Germline V gene sequence: CDR1 MNHNY, CDR2 SVGAGI (reference sequence). The CDR3 sequence: CASQSNTEAFF. The CDR3 nucleotides read TGTGCCAGCCAGTCGAACACTGAAGCTTTCTTT.

V gene TRBV9 combines with J gene TRBJ2-2, with D hard to call. The CDR3 sequence is 15 residues long. Germline V gene data show CDR1 as SGDLS and CDR2 as YYNGEE. The V end lost 3 bases, the J end lost 1 base, and 10 bases lay between the germline ends. The DNA of the CDR3 is TGTGCCAGCAGCGCCCCTCCAGGGAACACCGGGGAGCTGTTTTTT. This encodes CASSAPPGNTGELFF.

This chain's CDR3 is CASTATFTSGEQFF. The CDR3 DNA follows: TGTGCCAGTACTGCAACCTTCACTAGTGGGGAGCAGTTCTTC. V is TRBV19 and J is TRBJ2-1; D might be TRBD2 (5 bases). Germline CDR1 is LNHDA and CDR2 is SQIVND (reference sequence). V gave up 7 bases and J gave up 10 bases, with 20 bases separating them. The CDR3 length is 14 residues.

This clone appeared a single time. The chain has TRBV4-1 and TRBJ2-5; 15 nucleotides match TRBD2. V lost 3 bases and J lost 5; bases outside the gene matches: 7. The CDR3 contains 17 residues. Germline values: CDR1 MGHRA, CDR2 YSYEKL. CDR3 DNA sequence: TGCGCCAGCAGCCACCTCGGACTAGCGGGGGGGCCGGAGACCCAGTACTTC. Protein sequence: CASSHLGLAGGPETQYF.

This sequence joins TRBV7-2 and TRBJ1-1; 7 bases fit TRBD1. Germline lookup yields CDR1 SGHTA and CDR2 FQGNSA. V trimming: 5 bases; J trimming: 5 bases; junction bases outside the gene matches: 8. This CDR3 contains 14 residues. The CDR3 sequence is CASSPRQGGTEAFF. DNA for the CDR3: TGTGCCAGCAGCCCCCGACAGGGAGGTACTGAAGCTTTCTTT.

V gene TRBV19 combines with J gene TRBJ2-5; a possible D gene is TRBD2 (6 bases). This CDR3 is built from 11 residues. CDR1 and CDR2 from the germline V gene are LNHDA and SQIVND (reference sequence). Trimming shortened V by 7 bases and J by 4 bases, and 7 bases separated the two germline ends. The DNA for the CDR3 is TGTGCCAGTAACGGGGGAGAGACCCAGTACTTC. Translated, it gives CASNGGETQYF.

The chain employs TRBV4-1 and TRBJ1-4; TRBD1 aligns across 8 bases. This CDR3 contains 15 residues. Germline CDR1 and CDR2: MGHRA and YSYEKL. V shed 1 base and J 8 bases; nucleotides not matched to a gene: 6. The CDR3 sequence: CASSQGRGPSEKLFF. CDR3 DNA: TGCGCCAGCAGCCAAGGCAGGGGGCCGAGCGAAAAACTGTTTTTT.

J is TRBJ2-7 and V is TRBV4-2; D is undetermined. V was clipped by 4 bases and J by 7 bases, with 17 bases between them. Germline V gene lookup returns CDR1 LGHNA and CDR2 YNFKEQ. The CDR3 length is 14 residues. CDR3 nucleotides: TGTGCCAGCAGCCGCGGCCAACCCGGTGGAGAGCAGTACTTC. Translation: CASSRGQPGGEQYF.

This sequence joins TRBV29-1 and TRBJ1-1, with D unclear. Germline-derived CDR1 and CDR2 are SQVTM and ANQGSEA. V shed 0 bases and J shed 0 bases, with 14 bases lying between them. The length of the CDR3 is 16 residues. CDR3 sequence reads: CSVEDRRRPLNTEAFF. CDR3 DNA sequence: TGCAGCGTTGAAGATAGGAGGAGACCATTGAACACTGAAGCTTTCTTT.

This chain uses TRBV6-2 or TRBV6-3 with TRBJ2-7, with 9 nucleotides matching TRBD1. The V and J ends lost 4 bases and 2 bases, in that order; junction bases with no gene match: 6. CDR3 length: 15 amino acids. Germline CDR1 and CDR2: MNHEY and SVGEGT. The CDR3: CASSSIRDRAYEQYF. The CDR3 nucleotides are TGTGCCAGCAGTTCAATACGGGACAGGGCCTACGAGCAGTACTTC.

The chain employs TRBV9 and TRBJ2-1; the match to TRBD2 covers 12 bases. Germline loops: CDR1 SGDLS, CDR2 YYNGEE. The ends lost 0 bases at V and 10 bases at J; junction bases unmatched: 5. The CDR3 extends over 15 amino acids. CDR3 residues: CASSVGASGGVEQFF. The CDR3 DNA reads TGTGCCAGCAGCGTAGGGGCTAGCGGGGGGGTCGAGCAGTTCTTC.

The chain couples TRBV2 to TRBJ1-1, with TRBD1 identical over 8 bases. This CDR3 has 14 amino acids. Germline CDR1 SNHLY, CDR2 FYNNEI. V trimming: 7 bases; J trimming: 3 bases; junction bases outside the gene matches: 7. The CDR3 loop is CASTRTGRDTEAFF. CDR3 nucleotides: TGTGCCAGCACCCGGACAGGGCGGGACACTGAAGCTTTCTTT. The variable domain in full, completed from reference TRBV2 and TRBJ1-1, reads EPEVTQTPSHQVTQMGQEVILRCVPISNHLYFYWYRQILGQKVEFLVSFYNNEISEKSEIFDDQFSVERPDGSNFTLKIRSTKLEDSAMYFCASTRTGRDTEAFFGQGTRLTVV.

This chain joins TRBV7-2 and TRBJ1-3, with a weak D call TRBD1 (5 bases). In germline, CDR1 is SGHTA, CDR2 FQGNSA. Trimming took off 3 bases at V and 4 bases at J, with 16 bases between the two ends. The CDR3 is 16 amino acids. The CDR3 reads CASSFQPPGGGNTIYF. CDR3 nucleotide sequence: TGTGCCAGCAGCTTTCAGCCGCCGGGGGGAGGAAACACCATATATTTT.

The chain links TRBV10-1 to TRBJ2-5; maybe TRBD1 (6 bases). The CDR3 covers 13 residues. Trimming stripped 3 bases from V and 6 bases from J, with 11 bases between. Germline CDR1 is WNHNN and CDR2 is SYGVQD (reference sequence). CDR3 DNA: TGCGCCAGCAGTGACGGCAGGGGAAAGACCCAGTACTTC. This codes for CASSDGRGKTQYF.

This clone was detected only a few times. The genes are TRBV27 and TRBJ2-1; D unclear. Germline V gene data show CDR1 as MNHEY and CDR2 as SMNVEV (reference sequence). The ends were cut back, 7 bases at V and 1 base at J, with 5 bases in the middle. The CDR3 runs to 12 residues. The CDR3 region has the DNA TGTGCCAGCAAACAGTCCTACAATGAGCAGTTCTTC. This sequence encodes CASKQSYNEQFF.